The present T cell receptor (beta chain) was sequenced within a study of T cell repertoires in cytomegalovirus infection. Study in general: It can be stated that public TCR beta signatures indicated CMV infection as well as a matching HLA type.

A note on this clonotype: Antigen specificity is unknown.

The CDR3 sequence is 18 residues long. Germline-derived CDR1 and CDR2 are KGHSH and LQKENI. V dropped 0 bases and J dropped 8; count of bases not matched to a gene: 10. MiXCR, applied by TCRdb to the reads, yields one record per CDR3 protein. The sample contains some 57,000 distinct CDR3 sequences, more than 25% of which appear only once. General study points: HLA-C-restricted CMV clonotypes gave the most frequent clonotype in two of eight donors. There were carriers of CMV plus the relevant HLA, and cumulative public TCR beta family frequency identified them.

The J gene is TRBJ2-1, the V gene TRBV18, with 13 bases identical to TRBD2. This sequence was found in a human donor in good health (CMV status not recorded). Some clones in this sample may be carry-over from other donors' samples. Sequenced input: PBMCs, sequenced either directly or after in vitro stimulation (not recorded which). The CDR3 DNA is TGTGCCAGCTCACCACCGCCCCGGACTAGCGGGGGATTCGATGAGCAGTTCTTC. It translates to CASSPPPRTSGGFDEQFF. The full variable domain, rest sourced from reference TRBV18 and TRBJ2-1, is NAGVMQNPRHLVRRRGQEARLRCSPMKGHSHVYWYRQLPEEGLKFMVYLQKENIIDESGMPKERFSAEFPKEGPSILRIQQVVRGDSAAYFCASSPPPRTSGGFDEQFFGPGTRLTVL.